Below are 22 T cell receptor beta chains sequenced from a single sample in a study of CD8 T cells in Susac syndrome. With random hexamers, 0.5 to 1 ug RNA was reverse transcribed. In TCRdb, the immunoSEQ multiplex PCR reads were re-called with MiXCR into one record per CDR3 protein. The sample has just over 300,000 distinct CDR3 sequences, roughly 94% seen once. The sample was CD4+ T cells from PBMCs. Receptor source: a human donor with multiple sclerosis.

The chain links TRBV6-6 to TRBJ2-7; D perhaps matches TRBD2 (5 bases). The V end lost 6 bases, the J end lost 0 bases, and 15 bases lay between the germline ends. This CDR3 comprises 15 residues. The V gene's germline CDR1 is MNHNY and CDR2 SVGAGI (reference sequence). The CDR3 sequence is CASSLAGSSSYEQYF. DNA of the CDR3: TGTGCCAGCAGCCTAGCCGGGTCTAGCTCCTACGAGCAGTACTTC.

This chain links TRBV4-3 with TRBJ2-3, with 11 nucleotides matching TRBD2. After removal of 4 bases from V and 4 bases from J, the junction contained 7 bases not matched to a gene. Per germline, CDR1 LGHNA and CDR2 YSLEER. The CDR3 has 16 residues. The CDR3 sequence is CASSPTGSGRADTQYF. The CDR3, as DNA: TGCGCCAGCAGCCCCACGGGTAGCGGGAGGGCAGATACGCAGTATTTT.

This chain joins TRBV20-1 and TRBJ2-4, with a tentative D call TRBD2 (6 bases). Trimming removed 3 bases from V and 8 bases from J, with 11 bases in between. Germline CDR1 is DFQATT and CDR2 is SNEGSKA (reference sequence). The CDR3 sequence is 12 residues long. This CDR3 is CSASPREDIQYF. For the CDR3, the DNA is TGCAGTGCTAGCCCCAGGGAGGACATTCAGTACTTC.

The genes are TRBV7-9 and TRBJ1-4; 9 bases match TRBD1. V dropped 4 bases and J dropped 6; count of bases not matched to a gene: 12. The CDR3 contains 17 residues. Per germline, CDR1 SEHNR and CDR2 FQNEAQ (reference sequence). The chain's CDR3 is CASSSPGTGIRHEKLFF. CDR3 sequence (DNA): TGTGCCAGCAGCTCTCCCGGGACAGGGATTCGACATGAAAAACTGTTTTTT. Full variable domain (outside the CDR3, taken from reference TRBV7-9 and TRBJ1-4): DTGVSQNPRHKITKRGQNVTFRCDPISEHNRLYWYRQTLGQGPEFLTYFQNEAQLEKSRLLSDRFSAERPKGSFSTLEIQRTEQGDSAMYLCASSSPGTGIRHEKLFFGSGTQLSVL.

The chain combines TRBV2 with TRBJ1-1; D is unresolved. CDR1 and CDR2 from the germline V gene are SNHLY and FYNNEI. The germline V and J ends were trimmed by 6 bases and 0 bases, with 8 bases remaining between them. CDR3 length: 13 residues. CDR3 bases: TGTGCCAGCAGCGAGACACTGAACACTGAAGCTTTCTTT. As protein: CASSETLNTEAFF.

The genes are TRBV4-2 and TRBJ2-2; D not resolved. The CDR3 is 14 amino acids. With 0 bases removed from V and 4 bases from J, the gap between germline ends came to 6 bases. Germline V gene data show CDR1 as LGHNA and CDR2 as YNFKEQ. The chain's CDR3 is CASSQEGVTGELFF. DNA of the CDR3: TGTGCCAGCAGCCAAGAGGGTGTCACCGGGGAGCTGTTTTTT.

This chain links TRBV9 with TRBJ1-1, with D uncertain. This CDR3 spans 14 amino acids. CDR1 and CDR2 (germline): SGDLS, YYNGEE. V shed 3 bases and J shed 0 bases, with 9 bases lying between them. The CDR3 protein is CASSAGSLNTEAFF. The CDR3 bases are TGTGCCAGCAGCGCCGGCAGCCTGAACACTGAAGCTTTCTTT.

V and J are TRBV20-1 and TRBJ1-5, with 7 bases identical to TRBD1. CDR3 length: 14 residues. The germline V gene encodes CDR1 DFQATT and CDR2 SNEGSKA (reference sequence). With V trimmed by 5 bases and J by 1 base, 5 bases remained unmatched. The chain's CDR3 is CSASRGTSNQPQHF. CDR3 DNA: TGCAGTGCTTCCAGGGGGACAAGCAATCAGCCCCAGCATTTT.

V and J are TRBV6-5 and TRBJ1-2; no clear D gene. The CDR3 is 13 residues long. Germline CDR1 and CDR2: MNHEY and SVGAGI. Trimming removed 2 bases from V and 3 bases from J, with 7 bases in between. In DNA, the CDR3 is TGTGCCAGCAGTTACGATGGCGACTATGGCTACACCTTC. It encodes CASSYDGDYGYTF.

The chain has TRBV14 and TRBJ1-3, with TRBD1 matching over 8 bases. V was pared by 0 bases and J by 2 bases, with 6 bases of the junction left unmatched. The V gene's germline CDR1 is SGHDN and CDR2 FVKESK. CDR3 length: 17 amino acids. The CDR3 is CASSQESRDRPGNTIYF. CDR3 in DNA: TGTGCCAGCAGCCAAGAGAGTAGGGACAGGCCTGGAAACACCATATATTTT.

V gene TRBV4-2 combines with J gene TRBJ1-2; weak D call: TRBD1 (5 bases). CDR3 length equals 15 residues. Between the trimmed V and J ends, which lost 4 bases and 1 base, there was a span of 13 bases. CDR1 is LGHNA, CDR2 YNFKEQ, per germline. CDR3 coding DNA: TGTGCCAGCAGCCTTGACAGAGAGATTAACTATGGCTACACCTTC. This sequence encodes CASSLDREINYGYTF.

The table lists this clonotype with a count of one. This chain connects TRBV30 to TRBJ1-1, with a weak D call TRBD1 (5 bases). V was shortened by 3 bases and J by 3 bases, with 14 bases between the two germline ends. The CDR3 extends over 14 amino acids. Germline loops: CDR1 GTSNPN, CDR2 SVGIG (reference sequence). This chain's CDR3 is CAWSPGLRDTEAFF. The CDR3 DNA reads TGTGCCTGGAGCCCGGGACTTAGGGACACTGAAGCTTTCTTT.

The rearrangement uses TRBV20-1 and TRBJ2-1; D might be TRBD1 or TRBD2, each matching 5 bases. The CDR3 length is 12 residues. CDR1 is DFQATT and CDR2 is SNEGSKA in the germline V gene (reference sequence). V lost 7 bases and J 10 bases, leaving 17 bases between the germline ends. The DNA for the CDR3 is TGCAGTGTACGGGGCCCCTTTTACGAGCAGTTCTTC. This translates into CSVRGPFYEQFF.

The chain has TRBV27 and TRBJ1-2, with TRBD1 as a possible D gene (5 bases). Germline CDR1 is MNHEY and CDR2 is SMNVEV (reference sequence). The CDR3 runs 14 residues. V lost 2 bases, J lost 5 bases, and 12 bases lay in between. In DNA, the CDR3 is TGTGCCAGCAGTTTAAGGGGTAACCCGTATGGCTACACCTTC. Amino acids: CASSLRGNPYGYTF.

V usage is TRBV19 and J usage is TRBJ2-6, with D possibly TRBD1 on 5 matching bases. In germline, CDR1 is LNHDA, CDR2 SQIVND (reference sequence). V was shortened by 3 bases and J by 4 bases, with 16 bases between the two germline ends. The CDR3 runs to 17 residues. The CDR3 loop is CASSISREDTGANVLTF. In nucleotides, the CDR3 is TGTGCCAGTAGTATCTCCAGGGAAGACACCGGGGCCAACGTCCTGACTTTC.

A few counts support this clonotype. The V call is TRBV19, the J call TRBJ1-5; D call uncertain. Trimming took off 4 bases at V and 6 bases at J, with 10 bases between the two ends. Germline V lookup: CDR1 LNHDA, CDR2 SQIVND (reference sequence). This CDR3 has 13 amino acids. The CDR3, as DNA: TGTGCCAGTAGTACTCAATGGGGTCAGCCCCAGCATTTT. This encodes CASSTQWGQPQHF.

The CDR3 region has the DNA TGCAGCGTTGAGGGGACTAGCGACGAGCAGTACTTC. It translates to CSVEGTSDEQYF. This chain links TRBV29-1 with TRBJ2-7; 10 positions match TRBD2. CDR1 is SQVTM, CDR2 ANQGSEA, per germline. This CDR3 is built from 12 residues. V shed 3 bases, J shed 5 bases, and the junction held 1 base outside the gene matches.

The genes are TRBV7-2 and TRBJ1-1; no clear D gene. V lost 5 bases and J 0 bases, leaving 10 bases between the germline ends. Germline CDR1 SGHTA, CDR2 FQGNSA. The CDR3 extends over 14 amino acids. The CDR3 bases are TGTGCCAGCAGCCAGAGGTCAATGAACACTGAAGCTTTCTTT. As protein: CASSQRSMNTEAFF. The full variable domain, completed using reference TRBV7-2 and TRBJ1-1, is GAGVSQSPSNKVTEKGKDVELRCDPISGHTALYWYRQSLGQGLEFLIYFQGNSAPDKSGLPSDRFSAERTGGSVSTLTIQRTQQEDSAVYLCASSQRSMNTEAFFGQGTRLTVV.

This chain uses TRBV3-1 with TRBJ1-5, with 9 bases lining up with TRBD1. From germline, CDR1 is LGHDT and CDR2 YNNKEL (reference sequence). V was clipped by 5 bases and J by 7 bases; unmatched bases: 6. The CDR3 sequence is 14 residues long. CDR3 loop: CASSLGQGGQPQHF. As DNA, the CDR3 is TGTGCCAGCAGCTTGGGACAGGGTGGCCAGCCCCAGCATTTT.

This sequence joins TRBV12-3 or TRBV12-4 and TRBJ1-4; 9 bases line up with TRBD1. This CDR3 region has 15 residues. Trimming cost V 3 bases and J 8 bases; bases outside gene matches: 7. CDR3 bases: TGTGCCAGCAGTTTGTTTGGGACAGGGCACGAAAAACTGTTTTTT. Translated: CASSLFGTGHEKLFF.

This chain connects TRBV27 to TRBJ2-2; TRBD1 might be the D (7 bases). V lost 0 bases, J lost 1 base, and 15 bases lay in between. Germline CDR1 reads MNHEY; CDR2 reads SMNVEV (reference sequence). The CDR3 is made up of 18 amino acids. The CDR3 reads CASSLSPHRGGNTGELFF. The CDR3 nucleotides read TGTGCCAGCAGTTTATCCCCCCACAGGGGAGGGAACACCGGGGAGCTGTTTTTT.

V and J are TRBV6-1 and TRBJ1-5; maybe TRBD1 (6 bases). V dropped 6 bases and J dropped 6 bases, with 15 bases sitting between them. The CDR3 loop spans 14 amino acids. From germline, CDR1 is MNHNS and CDR2 SASEGT. DNA for the CDR3: TGTGCCAGCAGCTCGCAGAGGGGGGGTCAGCCCCAGCATTTT. Protein: CASSSQRGGQPQHF.